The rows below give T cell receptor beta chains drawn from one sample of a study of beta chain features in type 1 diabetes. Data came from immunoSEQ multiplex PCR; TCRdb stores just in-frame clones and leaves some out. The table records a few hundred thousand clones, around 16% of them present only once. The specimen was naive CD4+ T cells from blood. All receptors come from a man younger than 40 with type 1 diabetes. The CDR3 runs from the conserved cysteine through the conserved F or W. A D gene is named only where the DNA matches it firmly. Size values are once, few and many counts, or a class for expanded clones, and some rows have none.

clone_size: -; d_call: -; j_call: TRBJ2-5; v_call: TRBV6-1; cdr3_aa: CASSQGGGQETQYF; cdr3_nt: TGTGCCAGCAGTCAGGGTGGGGGACAAGAGACCCAGTACTTC
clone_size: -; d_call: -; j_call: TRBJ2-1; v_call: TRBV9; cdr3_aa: CASSVGSSSYNEQFF; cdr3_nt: TGTGCCAGCAGCGTAGGGTCCAGCTCCTACAATGAGCAGTTCTTC
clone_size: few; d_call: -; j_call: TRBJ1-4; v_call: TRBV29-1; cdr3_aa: CSVGRAPNEKLFF; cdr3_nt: TGCAGCGTTGGCAGGGCCCCTAATGAAAAACTGTTTTTT
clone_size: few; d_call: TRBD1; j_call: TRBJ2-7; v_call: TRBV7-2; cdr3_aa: CASSFGQGFFEQYF; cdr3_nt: TGTGCCAGCAGCTTTGGACAGGGGTTTTTCGAGCAGTACTTC
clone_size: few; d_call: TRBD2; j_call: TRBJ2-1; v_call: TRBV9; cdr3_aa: CASSVEGLAWNEQFF; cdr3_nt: TGTGCCAGCAGCGTAGAAGGACTAGCGTGGAATGAGCAGTTCTTC
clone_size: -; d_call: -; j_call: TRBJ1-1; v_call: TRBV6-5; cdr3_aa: CASRRGGRTEAFF; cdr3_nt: TGTGCCAGCAGAAGAGGGGGGAGGACTGAAGCTTTCTTT
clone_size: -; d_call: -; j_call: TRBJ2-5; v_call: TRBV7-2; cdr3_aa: CASSLGGRPPRTQYF; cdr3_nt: TGTGCCAGCAGCTTAGGAGGTCGGCCGCCGCGGACCCAGTACTTC
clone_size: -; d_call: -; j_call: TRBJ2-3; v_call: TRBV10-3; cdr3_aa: CATRWGDTQYF; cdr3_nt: TGTGCCACCAGATGGGGGGATACGCAGTATTTT
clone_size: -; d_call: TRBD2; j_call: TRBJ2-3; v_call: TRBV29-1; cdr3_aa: CSVYSGSGGDTQYF; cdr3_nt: TGCAGCGTATATAGCGGGAGTGGGGGAGATACGCAGTATTTT
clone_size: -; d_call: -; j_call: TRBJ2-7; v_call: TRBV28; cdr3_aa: CASSLGGEQYF; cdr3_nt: TGTGCCAGCAGTTTGGGGGGCGAGCAGTACTTC
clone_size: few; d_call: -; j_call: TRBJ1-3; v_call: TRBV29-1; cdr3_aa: CSVVTGRTGNTIYF; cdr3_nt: TGCAGCGTTGTTACAGGGAGAACTGGAAACACCATATATTTT
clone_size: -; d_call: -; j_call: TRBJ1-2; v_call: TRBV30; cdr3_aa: CAWTNQGYNYGYTF; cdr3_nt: TGTGCCTGGACTAATCAGGGTTATAACTATGGCTACACCTTC
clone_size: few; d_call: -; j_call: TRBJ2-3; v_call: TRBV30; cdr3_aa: CAWSLHTSTDTQYF; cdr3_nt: TGTGCCTGGAGTCTCCATACTAGCACAGATACGCAGTATTTT
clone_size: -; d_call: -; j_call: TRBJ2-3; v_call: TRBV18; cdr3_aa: CASSLVDTDTQYF; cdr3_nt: TGTGCCAGCTCACTGGTAGACACAGATACGCAGTATTTT
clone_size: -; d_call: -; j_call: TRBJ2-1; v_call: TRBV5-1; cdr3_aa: CASRRNEEDEQFF; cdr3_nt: TGCGCCAGCAGGAGGAATGAGGAGGATGAGCAGTTCTTC